Sequencing of this TCR beta chain was carried out in a study of T-cell reconstitution after alpha-beta-depleted transplantation in children. The study, taken as a whole, reports: Certain patients had high TCRbeta diversity at day 60, and it came from recipient T cells and thymic progenitors that survived.

Library preparation (for TCRbeta) was performed with unique molecular identifiers. In TCRdb, the PCR reads were re-called with MiXCR into one record per CDR3 protein. The sample shows 200,000 or so distinct CDR3 sequences, 6.3% of them seen only once. This clonotype came up many times. Its specificity is not known. The receptor's source is a girl less than two years old with combined immunodeficiency, due to receive a stem cell transplant. Material: PBMCs, obtained before TCRalphabeta/CD19-depleted stem cell transplant.

CDR3 in amino acids: CASSHTVNTGELFF. In nucleotides, the CDR3 is TGTGCCAGCAGTCACACAGTGAACACCGGGGAGCTGTTTTTT. The rearrangement joins TRBV27 to TRBJ2-2; no reliable D call. This CDR3 has 14 residues. Trimming removed 5 bases at V and 1 base at J, with 8 bases between. Germline lookup yields CDR1 MNHEY and CDR2 SMNVEV (reference sequence).